This T cell receptor (beta chain) was found in a study of shared clonotypes between healthy human individuals (dated by TCRdb to 2018 to 2020). Study-level background: The cohort included a few men and a couple of women between 18 and 49 years of age. For each donor, CD4 naive and CD4 memory were each given three plates, CD8 naive was given two plates, and CD8 memory was given one plate. To estimate repertoire size and how much clonotypes are shared between individuals, the study performed deep sequencing of blood TCR repertoires from a few healthy adults. To increase sequencing depth and limit assay-specific biases, different laboratories used diverse techniques to prepare libraries and sequence TCR repertoires. Each donor's leukapheresis produced roughly between roughly 0.85 and 10 billion PBMCs.

Using the deep immunoSEQ assay, multiplex PCR amplified TCR CDR3 regions from genomic DNA. For each cell subset, the extracted genomic DNA was distributed evenly across all wells of several immunoSEQ 96-well plates, and each plate served as one replicate. Each replicate PCR for sorted subsets received about 210 ng genomic DNA, equal to tens of thousands of T cell genomes. Purified libraries were quantified with a Qubit 3.0 fluorometer, sized on a Bioanalyzer 2100, and re-quantified with the KAPA Library Quantification kit. Every immunoSEQ 96-well plate was sequenced on a separate single-read 150-cycle Illumina NextSeq 550 flow cell. The study's processing was this. The immunoSEQ output contained only junctional sequences without quality scores, so filtering could not match that applied to full-length reads. Sequences were annotated with PyIR, a Python wrapper for IgBLAST v1.9, and V/J genes and CDR3 were assigned using IMGT germline references. Any read was removed if the V/J assignment was weak (E-value above 1e-6), the CDR3 was missing, or the read contained stop codons, out-of-frame junctions, or ambiguous translated residues. A V3J clonotype was defined by an identical inferred V gene, J gene, and CDR3 amino acid sequence. Percentage overlap between repertoires was calculated by dividing the number of shared unique clonotypes by the size of the smaller repertoire. Three approaches were used to assess repertoire richness: RTK rarefaction, the Chao1 estimator, and Recon v2.1 estimates of unobserved clonotypes. OLGA was used to compute generation probabilities for all TCRbeta clonotypes that the gDNA method yielded from several donors. TCRdb stores this immuneACCESS table with in-frame sequences only. Part of the clones is absent; in the studies checked, under half of the shortfall reflects unresolved V genes, and no reason is known for the rest. V and J calls and clone size follow that table, whereas D and trimming were derived from the DNA. Across this sample there are millions of clones, with about 95% seen only once. Around 1.1% of the sample is taken by the ten largest.

The CDR3 measures 16 amino acids from cysteine to phenylalanine. The only DNA kept is the CDR3, 48 bases in frame from the first base. From V the trimming removes 5 bases and from J it removes 3 bases, while the gene matches leave 12 bases of the junction unaccounted for. CDR1 and CDR2, looked up from the germline V gene (reference sequence), are SEHNR and FQNEAQ. What the research found in general, with its limitations: Based on pairwise subsampling, the degree of clonotype sharing among donors was expected to be affected by sequencing depth. Even with the large sequencing depth, rarefaction of the sorted-subset datasets indicated that sequencing was incomplete. Only blood was sampled, and tissue TCR repertoires likely differ from those in blood. Naive subsets generally had larger estimated clonotype richness than memory subsets did. The genetic and exposure-history diversity represented was limited by the small number of donors. Clonotypes shared by all four sorted-subset donors showed higher generation probabilities than non-shared clonotypes. About 5% of naive CD4, around 4% of naive CD8, 2% to 2.5% of memory CD4, and approximately 0.39% of memory CD8 clonotypes were shared across a few donors.

For this clone: Its antigen has not been determined. Per-base quality was not reported, and no clone a single base away is much larger than it.

CD8 naive samples were CD45RO-negative cells positively selected for CCR7, giving a CD45RA+CCR7+ population that excluded TemRA cells. Donors were healthy HIV-negative adults with no recently reported acute infections or vaccinations. Only Caucasian adults living in Nashville, Tennessee, USA were represented among the donors. Blood was collected by leukapheresis, and PBMCs were isolated by Ficoll-Histopaque density gradient centrifugation and then cryopreserved in liquid nitrogen vapor phase. Purity and quantity of every magnetically sorted T cell population were checked by analytical flow cytometry. Genomic DNA was isolated from every sorted fraction and measured by UV absorbance on a Nanodrop 2000c.

Here the chain combines TRBV7-9 and TRBJ1-1; 7 nucleotides in the junction match TRBD1. What was sequenced was naive CD8+ T cells sorted from blood. The cell subset or site label corresponds to: CD45RA+CCR7+. The sequence derives from a man aged 18-30 years in good health. The DNA sequence is TGTGCCAGCAGCCCGAATTTTGGGCAGGGGGACACTGAAGCTTTCTTT. Translated, it gives CASSPNFGQGDTEAFF.